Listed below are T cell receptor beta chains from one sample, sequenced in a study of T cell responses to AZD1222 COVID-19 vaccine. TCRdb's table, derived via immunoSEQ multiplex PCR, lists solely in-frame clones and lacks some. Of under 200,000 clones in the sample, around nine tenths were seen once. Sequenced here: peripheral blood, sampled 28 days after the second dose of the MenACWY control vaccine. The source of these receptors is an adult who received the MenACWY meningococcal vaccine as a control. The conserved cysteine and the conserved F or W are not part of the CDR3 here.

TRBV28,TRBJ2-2,ASSPSGTNTGELF
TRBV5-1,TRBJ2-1,ASSLPGGGGADEQF
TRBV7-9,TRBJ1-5,ASSPDGAGTGNQPQH
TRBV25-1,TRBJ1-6,ASSGTGFNSPLH
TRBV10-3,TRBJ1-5,AISESSYQPQH
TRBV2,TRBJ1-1,ASSGQMNTEAF
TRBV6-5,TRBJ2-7,ASSYSRGAGTYEQY
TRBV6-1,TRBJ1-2,ASSEEQGMWGYT
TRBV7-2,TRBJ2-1,ASSLGVTVNEQF
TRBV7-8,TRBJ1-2,ASSLTGDGYT
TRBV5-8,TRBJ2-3,ASSLRLAGGADTQY
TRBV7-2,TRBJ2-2,ASTPPRKSGTGELF
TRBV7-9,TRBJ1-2,ASSAKSPGPNGYT
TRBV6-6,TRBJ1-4,ASSFDGTNEKLF
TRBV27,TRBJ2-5,ASSPLGQGETQY
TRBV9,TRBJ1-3,ASSVGTSGNTIY
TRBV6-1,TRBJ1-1,ASSDLLRGFTEAF
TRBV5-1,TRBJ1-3,ASSLEGVRRSGNTIY
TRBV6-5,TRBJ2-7,ARGGWSSYEQY
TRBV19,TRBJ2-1,ASSIGGSRYNEQF
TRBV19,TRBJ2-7,ASSMRERMSEQY
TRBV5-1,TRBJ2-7,ASTPDGASYEQY
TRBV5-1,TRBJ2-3,ASSSPTRDTQY
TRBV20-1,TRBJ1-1,SAEQNTEAF
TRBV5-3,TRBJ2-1,ARSLNSTTFDEQF
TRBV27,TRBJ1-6,ASSMLSGTVNSPLH
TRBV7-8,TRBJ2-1,ASSLEGTSGRGEQF
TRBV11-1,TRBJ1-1,ASSLTAYTEAF
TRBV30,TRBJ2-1,AWGGDRAYNEQF
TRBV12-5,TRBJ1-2,ASSLVPPDQNYGYT
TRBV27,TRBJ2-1,ASSSGTSGRNEQF
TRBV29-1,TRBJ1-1,SVQQGYTEAF
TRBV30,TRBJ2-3,AWTAGTGAQY
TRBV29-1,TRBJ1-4,SVDKAGTNEKLF
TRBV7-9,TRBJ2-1,AIEPEQGYNEQF
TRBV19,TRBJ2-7,ASSIRGASYEQY
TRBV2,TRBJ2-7,ASSAVKEQY
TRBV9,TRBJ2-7,ASSVRLGSYEQY
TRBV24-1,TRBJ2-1,ATSSRLGEQF
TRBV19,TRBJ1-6,ATIENGRGSSPLH